This T cell receptor (beta chain) was recorded in a study of cutaneous CD30+ T cell lymphoproliferative disorder and hepatitis E (dated 2018 in TCRdb). As concerns this clone: No cognate antigen has been identified for it. There are no base qualities to consult, and no much larger clone falls within one base.

Trimming costs V 4 bases and J 6 bases, and their ends lie 10 bases apart. CDR1 is given as MNHEY and CDR2 as SMNVEV, both from the germline V gene (reference sequence). Measured from the cysteine to the phenylalanine, the CDR3 is 13 residues long. The retained sequence is limited to the CDR3, 39 bases, with the frame set at the first base. Library prep was done by the immunoSEQ multiplex PCR assay. Held by TCRdb, this immuneACCESS table contains in-frame sequences only and omits some clones. Under half of the omission traces to an unresolved V gene where checked; the cause of the rest is unknown. The sample table contains fewer than 8,000 clones; only one count was recorded for around 70% of them. The biggest ten clones account for less than 1.2% of the sample.

The sample comprised blood. This chain is built from TRBV27 and TRBJ1-5; no D gene call is confident. The sequence was obtained from a human donor with a cutaneous T cell lymphoproliferative disorder associated with hepatitis E virus. For the CDR3, the sequence is CASSSRASQPQHF. Here is the DNA: TGTGCCAGCAGTTCTCGGGCGAGTCAGCCCCAGCATTTT.